The 6 T cell receptor beta chains given below trace back to one sample, sequenced in a study of glioma-infiltrating T cells. TCR alpha and beta CDR3 regions were amplified from RNA using iRepertoire nested multiplex PCR. TCRdb recomputed calls from the multiplex PCR reads with MiXCR, one row per CDR3 protein. Of about 410,000 distinct CDR3 sequences listed, roughly two fifths are singletons. What was sequenced was glioma tissue, nonneoplastic brain tissue, or PBMCs (not recorded which). The receptors were gathered from a human donor with low-grade glioma or glioblastoma, undergoing nonglioma brain surgery, or in good health (not recorded which).

This chain connects TRBV4-1 to TRBJ2-7, with 9 bases that match TRBD1. Germline CDR1 reads MGHRA; CDR2 reads YSYEKL. This CDR3 region has 16 residues. V was pared by 0 bases and J by 4 bases, with 7 bases of the junction left unmatched. The CDR3 DNA is TGCGCCAGCAGCCAAGATGCAGGGACAGGGAGGTACGAGCAGTACTTC. This sequence encodes CASSQDAGTGRYEQYF.

For this clonotype: This may be a read error: a much more frequent sequence differs by one nucleotide. The gene calls are TRBV6-2 or TRBV6-3 and TRBJ1-2, with a weak D call TRBD1 (5 bases). V was pared by 6 bases and J by 5 bases, with 16 bases between. The CDR3 totals 14 residues. Germline V lookup: CDR1 MNHEY, CDR2 SVGEGT. The CDR3 DNA follows: TGTGCCAGCAGCTCACGGGGCACATTATATGGCTACACCTTC. It specifies CASSSRGTLYGYTF.

V and J are TRBV29-1 and TRBJ2-7; D is undetermined. CDR3 size: 11 residues. Germline CDR1 is SQVTM and CDR2 is ANQGSEA. The V and J ends lost 4 bases and 2 bases respectively, with 6 bases between them. CDR3 bases: TGCAGCGTTGGGACGACCTACGAGCAGTACTTC. The encoded protein is CSVGTTYEQYF.

The CDR3 DNA reads TGTGCCAGCAGCTTGAGGCAGAATCAGCCCCAGCATTTT. The encoded protein is CASSLRQNQPQHF. The chain combines TRBV28 with TRBJ1-5; D gene unclear. V was cut by 6 bases and J by 4 bases, with 10 bases left in between. Looked up from germline, CDR1 is MDHEN and CDR2 is SYDVKM. The length of the CDR3 is 13 residues.

The chain recombines TRBV7-6 with TRBJ1-2; D call uncertain. The germline CDR1 and CDR2 sequences are SGHVS and FNYEAQ. The germline V and J ends were trimmed by 7 bases and 6 bases, with 24 bases remaining between them. The CDR3 is 16 residues long. The CDR3 coding sequence is TGTGCCAGCATCTTCCTCCCCCACGGCGATCCGGATGGCTACACCTTC. This encodes CASIFLPHGDPDGYTF. Full variable domain (rest looked up from reference TRBV7-6 and TRBJ1-2): GAGVSQSPRYKVTKRGQDVALRCDPISGHVSLYWYRQALGQGPEFLTYFNYEAQQDKSGLPNDRFSAERPEGSISTLTIQRTEQRDSAMYRCASIFLPHGDPDGYTFGSGTRLTVV.

This clonotype has a single count. This may be a read error: a much more frequent sequence differs by one nucleotide. The V and J genes are TRBV20-1 and TRBJ2-1, with 8 bases lining up with TRBD1. Trimming removed 0 bases from V and 6 bases from J; junction bases left unmatched: 7. Germline V gene data show CDR1 as DFQATT and CDR2 as SNEGSKA (reference sequence). The CDR3 is made up of 15 amino acids. CDR3 DNA: TGCAGTGCTAGAGATCTAGGACAGGGATGCAATGAGCAGTTCTTC. Amino acid sequence: CSARDLGQGCNEQFF.